The rows below give T cell receptor beta chains drawn from one sample of a study of cytomegalovirus exposure and HLA in healthy donors. Profiling relied on immunoSEQ multiplex PCR, and the TCRdb table lists in-frame clones only, not all of them. The table records some 160,000 clones, 80% to 95% of them present only once. The sequenced material came from PBMCs. These receptors originate from a man aged 18 to 29 in good health and CMV-seronegative. Each CDR3 is given with its conserved first and last residue. The order of the fields is J gene, D gene, V gene, clone size, CDR3 DNA, CDR3 protein. The D gene is left open where the match is weak. A clone size is listed for some rows: how often the clone was seen (once, few, many), or a class if it is expanded.

TRBJ2-5 - TRBV30 - TGTGCCTGGACAGAGGGAGTTCTGGAGACCCAGTACTTC CAWTEGVLETQYF
TRBJ1-5 - TRBV7-2 - TGTGCCAGCAGCTTCACAGGGAGTGGGATCTATAGCAATCAGCCCCAGCATTTT CASSFTGSGIYSNQPQHF
TRBJ2-1 - TRBV11-3 - TGTGCCAGCAGCTTAGATCCGGCTAGCTCCTACAATGAGCAGTTCTTC CASSLDPASSYNEQFF
TRBJ2-5 - TRBV30 - TGTGCCTGGAATGGGGGGAACCAAGAGACCCAGTACTTC CAWNGGNQETQYF
TRBJ1-2 TRBD1 TRBV4-3 few TGCGCCAGCAGCCAAAATACGGACAGGGACTATGGCTACACCTTC CASSQNTDRDYGYTF
TRBJ2-3 - TRBV10-1 - TGCGCCAGCAGTGAGGGGCGGGATTCTAGCACAGATACGCAGTATTTT CASSEGRDSSTDTQYF
TRBJ2-5 - TRBV9 - TGTGCCAGCAGCGTAGGATCAAGGGGAAAGTTTGTGACCCAGTACTTC CASSVGSRGKFVTQYF
TRBJ2-1 TRBD2 TRBV4-1 - TGCGCCAGCAGCCAGGGACTAGCCCCGGGTAGCGAGCAGTTCTTC CASSQGLAPGSEQFF
TRBJ1-4 - TRBV6-5 - TGTGCCAGCAGTTCAGGGGACCGGGACCTGGGTGAAAAACTGTTTTTT CASSSGDRDLGEKLFF
TRBJ2-5 - TRBV11-3 - TGTGCCAGCAGCCTAAAATCCGGGGTTGAAGAGACCCAGTACTTC CASSLKSGVEETQYF
TRBJ2-1 - TRBV11-2 - TGTGCCAGCAGTTTAGGTGTGGGGGCTGAGCAGTTCTTC CASSLGVGAEQFF
TRBJ2-1 - TRBV6-4 - TGTGCCAGCAGTAGACTAAATGAGCAGTTCTTC CASSRLNEQFF
TRBJ2-3 TRBD2 TRBV5-1 - TGCGCCAGCAGCGGAGCAGCGGGAATAGGCACAGATACGCAGTATTTT CASSGAAGIGTDTQYF
TRBJ2-2 - TRBV4-3 - TGCGCCAGCAGCCAGATCCTAACACCGGGACTCCGACTTTTGAGGGAGCTGTTTTTT CASSQILTPGLRLLRELFF
TRBJ2-3 - TRBV2 - TGTGCCAGCAGGTCAGGGTTAGGCACAGATACGCAGTATTTT CASRSGLGTDTQYF
TRBJ1-2 - TRBV4-1 - TGCGCCAGCAGCCAAGAATACGGGGAACTCTATGGCTACACCTTC CASSQEYGELYGYTF
TRBJ2-3 - TRBV11-2 - TGTGCCAGCAAACGGTTCACAGGCGCAGATACGCAGTATTTT CASKRFTGADTQYF
TRBJ1-6 - TRBV19 - TGTGCCAGTAGTCAAGGGGATTTTGGTAATTCACCCCTCCACTTT CASSQGDFGNSPLHF
TRBJ2-5 TRBD2 TRBV7-2 - TGTGCCAGCAGCCCCGGGCGTCGGACTAGTTGGCAAGAGACCCAGTACTTC CASSPGRRTSWQETQYF
TRBJ2-7 TRBD1 TRBV5-1 - TGCGCCAGCAGCTTGGACCGGGACAGGCCCTACGAGCAGTACTTC CASSLDRDRPYEQYF
TRBJ1-1 - TRBV27 - TGTGCCAGCAGAGTCGCGGGATCTGAAGCTTTCTTT CASRVAGSEAFF
TRBJ1-4 TRBD1 TRBV7-6 once TGTGCCAGCAGCTCAATGGGGACAGGGGGAGAAAAACTGTTTTTT CASSSMGTGGEKLFF
TRBJ2-5 TRBD1 TRBV5-6 - TGTGCCAGCAGCTTGGGGGACAGGGGAGGAGAGACCCAGTACTTC CASSLGDRGGETQYF
TRBJ2-7 TRBD1 TRBV4-1 - TGCGCCAGCAGCCAACCGGCGACAGGGATATTTGCGGTGGAGCAGTACTTC CASSQPATGIFAVEQYF
TRBJ1-5 - TRBV19 - TGTGCCAGTAGAGTTGGGGGGGGTCAGCCCCAGCATTTT CASRVGGGQPQHF
TRBJ1-4 - TRBV19 - TGTGCCAGTAGATCGACAGGCCAGTGGGAAAAACTGTTTTTT CASRSTGQWEKLFF
TRBJ2-3 - TRBV21-1 - TGTGCCAGCAGCAGATCCCCACTAGGAGCGGGAGGGCCGGTTGAACTGACAGATACGCAGTATTTT CASSRSPLGAGGPVELTDTQYF
TRBJ1-3 - TRBV7-2 - TGTGCCAGCAGCTTAGGAGCGAGCTCTGGAAACACCATATATTTT CASSLGASSGNTIYF
TRBJ1-2 - TRBV19 - TGTGCCAGTAGTACGGGAGAAAGCTATGGCTACACCTTC CASSTGESYGYTF
TRBJ1-3 - TRBV7-9 - TGTGCCAGCAGCTTAGAACAGGACTCTGGAAACACCATATATTTT CASSLEQDSGNTIYF
TRBJ2-1 - TRBV5-4 - TGTGCCAGCAGCTCCAAACAGGGCTCCTACAATGAGCAGTTCTTC CASSSKQGSYNEQFF
TRBJ2-1 - TRBV13 - TGTGCCAGCAGCTTAATCCGGAGGGGTGAGCAGTTCTTC CASSLIRRGEQFF
TRBJ2-3 TRBD2 TRBV7-9 - TGTGCCAGCAGCTTGAGCGGGGAAGATACGCAGTATTTT CASSLSGEDTQYF
TRBJ2-1 - TRBV7-2 - TGTGCCAGCAGCTCCCAGTCGGTCGCGGACAATGAGCAGTTCTTC CASSSQSVADNEQFF
TRBJ1-5 TRBD1 TRBV2 once TGTGCCAGCAGACAGGGGCGTAATCAGCCCCAGCATTTT CASRQGRNQPQHF
TRBJ2-1 - TRBV16 - TGTGCCAGCAGCCCTCCCTCGCGTGAGCAGTTCTTC CASSPPSREQFF
TRBJ1-1 TRBD1 TRBV6-5 once TGTGCCAGCAGTTACAATGGACAGGCCGTGTCTGAAGCTTTCTTT CASSYNGQAVSEAFF
TRBJ2-3 - TRBV4-1 - TGCGCCAGCAGCCCCACCCGCGGTGCCACAGATACGCAGTATTTT CASSPTRGATDTQYF
TRBJ2-1 TRBD1 TRBV7-2 - TGTGCCAGCAGCATAACAGGGGGCTCCTACAATGAGCAGTTCTTC CASSITGGSYNEQFF
TRBJ1-6 - TRBV7-2 - TGTGCCAGCAGTCCGAGGGCAGGCTCCTATAATTCACCCCTCCACTTT CASSPRAGSYNSPLHF
TRBJ1-6 - TRBV7-9 - TGTGCCAGCAGTTACCTCAAGGGAAGGGGGAATTCACCCCTCCACTTT CASSYLKGRGNSPLHF
TRBJ2-7 TRBD1 TRBV27 - TGTGCCAGCAGGTTCCGACAGGGGCTGGCCTACGAGCAGTACTTC CASRFRQGLAYEQYF
TRBJ1-1 - TRBV2 few TGTGCCAGCAGGGGGACACAGGCTTCGAACACTGAAGCTTTCTTT CASRGTQASNTEAFF
TRBJ2-3 - TRBV7-8 - TGTGCCAGCAGCTTAGGTATCCCTAGCACAGATACGCAGTATTTT CASSLGIPSTDTQYF
TRBJ2-3 - TRBV7-2 - TGTGCCAGCAGCTTAGGGCGGGATACGCAGTATTTT CASSLGRDTQYF
TRBJ1-2 - TRBV29-1 - TGCAGCGTTGAAAAAAGAGCACCCGGGGGTTATGGCTACACCTTC CSVEKRAPGGYGYTF
TRBJ1-4 - TRBV21-1 - - CASNLPWGQGATNEKLFF
TRBJ2-1 - TRBV11-3 - TGTGCCAGCAGCTTAAGGGCGGAAGCGGATGAGCAGTTCTTC CASSLRAEADEQFF
TRBJ1-5 TRBD1 TRBV6-5 once TGTGCCAGCAGTTCGACAGGGAATCAGCCCCAGCATTTT CASSSTGNQPQHF
TRBJ2-5 - TRBV4-3 - TGCGCCAGCAGCCAAGATTTCCGCAGGGGAAGGGAGACCCAGTACTTC CASSQDFRRGRETQYF
TRBJ1-4 - TRBV5-1 - TGCGCCAGCAGCTTGGTGGGCAATCAGGAAAAACTGTTTTTT CASSLVGNQEKLFF
TRBJ2-7 TRBD1 TRBV2 - TGTGCCAACAGACCGGGACAGGGTTCCTACGAGCAGTACTTC CANRPGQGSYEQYF
TRBJ2-1 TRBD2 TRBV9 - TGTGCCAGCAGCTATACCGGGACTAGCGTCAATGAGCAGTTCTTC CASSYTGTSVNEQFF
TRBJ2-1 - TRBV19 - TGTGCCAGTAGTTCCCGGCTAGGAGGCAAATCCTACAATGAGCAGTTCTTC CASSSRLGGKSYNEQFF
TRBJ1-2 - TRBV2 - TGTGCCAGCAGTGAAGCGCCGACAGTCTATGGCTACACCTTC CASSEAPTVYGYTF